This T cell receptor beta chain was captured in a study of blood T cell repertoires in COVID-19. CDR3 length: 13 amino acids. J gave up 7 bases and V 7 bases, and 5 bases lay outside the gene matches. Germline V gene lookup returns CDR1 SNHLY and CDR2 FYNNEI. Clones were sequenced by immunoSEQ multiplex PCR, and TCRdb holds only the in-frame ones, with some missing. The table includes about 83,000 clones, about 82% detected once. Sample: peripheral blood. The chain is built from TRBV2 and TRBJ2-2, with 8 nucleotides matching TRBD1. The clonotype comes from a woman aged 80 or over in a cohort sampled during active or convalescent COVID-19. As DNA, the CDR3 is TGTGCCAGCAAGGGACAGGTCGGCGGGGAGCTGTTTTTT. Translation: CASKGQVGGELFF.